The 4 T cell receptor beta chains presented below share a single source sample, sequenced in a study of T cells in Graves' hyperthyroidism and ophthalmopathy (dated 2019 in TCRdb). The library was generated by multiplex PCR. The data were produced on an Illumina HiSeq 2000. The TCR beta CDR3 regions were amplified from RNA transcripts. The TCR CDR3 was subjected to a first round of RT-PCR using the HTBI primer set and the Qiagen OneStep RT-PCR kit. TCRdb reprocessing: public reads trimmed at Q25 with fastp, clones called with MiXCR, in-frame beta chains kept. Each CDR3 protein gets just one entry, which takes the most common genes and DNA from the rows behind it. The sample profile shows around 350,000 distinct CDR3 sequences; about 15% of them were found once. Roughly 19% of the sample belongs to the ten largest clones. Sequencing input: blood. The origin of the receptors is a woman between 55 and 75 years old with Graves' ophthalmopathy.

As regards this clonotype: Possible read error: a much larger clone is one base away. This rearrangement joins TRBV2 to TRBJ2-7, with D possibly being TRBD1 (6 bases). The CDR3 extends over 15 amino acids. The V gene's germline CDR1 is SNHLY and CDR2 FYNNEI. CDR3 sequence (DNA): TGTGCCAGCATGGGAATGGGGGCAGGGCCCTACGGGCAGTACTTC. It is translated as CASMGMGAGPYGQYF.

The CDR3 here is CASSSLAAPTDTQYF. The CDR3 nucleotides read TGTGCCAGCAGTTCTCTGGCGGCGCCCACAGATACGCAGTATTTT. The rearrangement uses TRBV27 and TRBJ2-3; no clear D. V lost 4 bases, J lost 2 bases, and 13 bases lay in between. Germline V gene lookup returns CDR1 MNHEY and CDR2 SMNVEV (reference sequence). The CDR3 runs 15 residues.

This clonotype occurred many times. DNA of the CDR3: TGTGCCAGCAGTTTGAGAACTGTAAACCAAGAGACCCAGTACTTC. It encodes CASSLRTVNQETQYF. The chain carries TRBV27 and TRBJ2-5; D gene unclear. This CDR3 has 15 amino acids. The germline CDR1 and CDR2 sequences are MNHEY and SMNVEV (reference sequence). Trimming removed 3 bases from V and 0 bases from J, with 11 bases in between.

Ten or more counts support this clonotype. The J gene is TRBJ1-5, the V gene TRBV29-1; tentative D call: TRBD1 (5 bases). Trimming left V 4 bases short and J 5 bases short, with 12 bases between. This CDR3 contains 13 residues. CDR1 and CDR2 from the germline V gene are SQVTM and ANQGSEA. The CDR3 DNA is TGCAGCGTTGCGGAAGGGGTAGATCAGCCCCAGCATTTT. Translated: CSVAEGVDQPQHF.